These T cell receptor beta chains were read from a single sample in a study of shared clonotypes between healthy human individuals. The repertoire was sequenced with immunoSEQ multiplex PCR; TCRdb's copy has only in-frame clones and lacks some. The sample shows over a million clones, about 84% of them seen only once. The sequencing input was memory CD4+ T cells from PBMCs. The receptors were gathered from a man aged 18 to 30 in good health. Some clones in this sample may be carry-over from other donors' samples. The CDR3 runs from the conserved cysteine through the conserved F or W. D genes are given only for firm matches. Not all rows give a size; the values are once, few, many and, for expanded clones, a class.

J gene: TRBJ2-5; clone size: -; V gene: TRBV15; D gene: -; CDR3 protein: CATSRGPGVQETQYF; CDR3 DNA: TGTGCCACCAGCAGAGGGCCAGGGGTCCAAGAGACCCAGTACTTC
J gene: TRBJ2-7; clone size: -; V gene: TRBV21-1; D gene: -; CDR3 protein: CASSKRGDPSYEQYF; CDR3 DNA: TGTGCCAGCAGCAAAAGGGGGGACCCTTCCTACGAGCAGTACTTC
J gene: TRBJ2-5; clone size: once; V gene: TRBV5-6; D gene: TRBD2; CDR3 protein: CASSLRRAGGLWETQYF; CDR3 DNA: TGTGCCAGCAGCTTGCGACGAGCGGGAGGGCTGTGGGAGACCCAGTACTTC
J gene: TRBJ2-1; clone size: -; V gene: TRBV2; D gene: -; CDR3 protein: CASSGGGNEQFF; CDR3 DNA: TGTGCCAGCAGTGGAGGTGGCAATGAGCAGTTCTTC
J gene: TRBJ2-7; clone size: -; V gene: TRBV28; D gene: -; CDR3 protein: CASRRGGTSSSYEQYF; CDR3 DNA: TGTGCCAGCAGGCGTGGCGGCACATCTTCCTCCTACGAGCAGTACTTC
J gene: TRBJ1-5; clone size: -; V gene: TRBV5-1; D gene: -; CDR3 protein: CASSLSGDGSQPQHF; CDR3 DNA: TGCGCCAGCAGCTTGTCAGGTGATGGTAGCCAGCCCCAGCATTTT
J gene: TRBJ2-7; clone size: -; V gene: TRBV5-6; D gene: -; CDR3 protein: CASSLVTSYEQYF; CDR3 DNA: TGTGCCAGCAGCTTGGTCACCTCCTACGAGCAGTACTTC
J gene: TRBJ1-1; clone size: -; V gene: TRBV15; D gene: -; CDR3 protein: CATSRDRENTEAFF; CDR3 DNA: TGTGCCACCAGCAGAGACAGGGAGAACACTGAAGCTTTCTTT
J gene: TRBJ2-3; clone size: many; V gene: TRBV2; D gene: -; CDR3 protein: CASSEARDTQYF; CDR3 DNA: TGTGCCAGCAGCGAGGCGCGTGATACGCAGTATTTT
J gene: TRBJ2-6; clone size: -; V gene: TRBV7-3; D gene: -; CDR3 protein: CASSLMSGVPTSEGANVLTF; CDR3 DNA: TGTGCCAGCAGCTTAATGTCAGGGGTCCCCACGAGTGAGGGGGCCAACGTCCTGACTTTC
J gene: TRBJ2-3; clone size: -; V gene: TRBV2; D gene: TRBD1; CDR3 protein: CASAELTGGGTDTQYF; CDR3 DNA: TGTGCCAGCGCCGAATTGACAGGGGGCGGCACAGATACGCAGTATTTT
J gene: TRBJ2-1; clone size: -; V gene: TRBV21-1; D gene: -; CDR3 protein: CASSDKNRVSSSYNEQFF; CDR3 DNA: TGTGCCAGCAGCGACAAAAACAGGGTGTCGAGTTCCTACAATGAGCAGTTCTTC
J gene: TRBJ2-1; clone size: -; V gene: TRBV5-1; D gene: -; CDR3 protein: CASRETGNPYNEQFF; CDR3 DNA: TGCGCCAGCAGGGAAACGGGGAACCCCTACAATGAGCAGTTCTTC
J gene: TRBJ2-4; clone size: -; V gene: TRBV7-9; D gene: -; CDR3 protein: CASSLWPEARADIQYF; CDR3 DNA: TGTGCCAGCAGCTTATGGCCAGAGGCGCGGGCTGACATTCAGTACTTC
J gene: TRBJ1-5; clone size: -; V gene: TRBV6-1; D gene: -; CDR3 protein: CASSEAPGLGNQPQHF; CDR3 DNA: TGTGCCAGCAGTGAAGCGCCGGGCTTGGGCAATCAGCCCCAGCATTTT
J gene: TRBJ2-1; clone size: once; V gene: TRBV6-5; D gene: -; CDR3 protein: CASSYGAAAYNEQFF; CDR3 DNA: TGTGCCAGCAGTTACGGAGCGGCCGCCTACAATGAGCAGTTCTTC
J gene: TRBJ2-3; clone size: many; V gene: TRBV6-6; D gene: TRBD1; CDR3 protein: CASSYRTGATDTQYF; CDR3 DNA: TGTGCCAGCAGTTACCGAACAGGGGCTACAGATACGCAGTATTTT
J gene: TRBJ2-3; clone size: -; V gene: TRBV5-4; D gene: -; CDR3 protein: CASSSDSGQPQYF; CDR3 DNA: TGTGCCAGCAGCTCCGACTCAGGCCAGCCGCAGTATTTT
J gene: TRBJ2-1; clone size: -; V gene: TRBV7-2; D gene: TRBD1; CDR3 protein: CASSLTGQAYNEQFF; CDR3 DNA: TGTGCCAGCAGCCTCACGGGACAGGCCTACAATGAGCAGTTCTTC
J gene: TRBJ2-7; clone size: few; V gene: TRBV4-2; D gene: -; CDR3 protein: CASSQDLSTSIGEQYF; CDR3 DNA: TGTGCCAGCAGCCAAGACCTATCGACTAGTATAGGCGAGCAGTACTTC
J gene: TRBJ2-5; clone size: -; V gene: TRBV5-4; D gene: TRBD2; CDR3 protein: CASKLGGSRGETQYF; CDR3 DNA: TGTGCCAGCAAATTGGGAGGGAGCCGGGGCGAGACCCAGTACTTC
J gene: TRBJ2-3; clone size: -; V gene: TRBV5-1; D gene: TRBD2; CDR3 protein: CASSSGLAGDTQYF; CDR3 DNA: TGCGCCAGCAGCTCGGGACTAGCGGGAGATACGCAGTATTTT
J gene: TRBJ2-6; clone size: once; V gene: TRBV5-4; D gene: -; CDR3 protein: CASSTGANVLTF; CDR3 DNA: TGTGCCAGCAGCACCGGGGCCAACGTCCTGACTTTC
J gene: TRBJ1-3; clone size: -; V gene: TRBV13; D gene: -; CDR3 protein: CASSLGRTAGNTIYF; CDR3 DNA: TGTGCCAGCAGCTTAGGAAGGACAGCCGGAAACACCATATATTTT
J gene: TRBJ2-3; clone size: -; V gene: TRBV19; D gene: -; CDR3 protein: CASSIGFTDTQYF; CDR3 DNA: TGTGCCAGTAGTATAGGATTCACAGATACGCAGTATTTT
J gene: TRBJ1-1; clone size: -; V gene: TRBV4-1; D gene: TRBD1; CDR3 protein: CASSQVSTGAYEAFF; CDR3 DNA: TGCGCCAGCAGCCAAGTTTCGACAGGGGCCTATGAAGCTTTCTTT
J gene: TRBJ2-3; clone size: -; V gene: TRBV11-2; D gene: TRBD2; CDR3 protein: CASSPSLAGGGDTQYF; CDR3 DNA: TGTGCCAGCAGCCCCTCACTAGCGGGGGGTGGAGATACGCAGTATTTT
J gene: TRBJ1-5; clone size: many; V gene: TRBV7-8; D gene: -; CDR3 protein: CASSLGGTVSNQPQHF; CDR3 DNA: TGTGCCAGCAGCTTGGGGGGGACGGTGAGCAATCAGCCCCAGCATTTT
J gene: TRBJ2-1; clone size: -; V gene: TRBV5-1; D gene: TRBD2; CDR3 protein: CASSLEASGRRNEQFF; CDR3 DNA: TGCGCCAGCAGCTTGGAAGCTAGCGGGAGGAGGAATGAGCAGTTCTTC
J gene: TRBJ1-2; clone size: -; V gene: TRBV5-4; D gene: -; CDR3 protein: CASSVIKPIDGYTF; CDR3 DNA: TGTGCCAGCAGCGTGATCAAACCGATTGACGGCTACACCTTC
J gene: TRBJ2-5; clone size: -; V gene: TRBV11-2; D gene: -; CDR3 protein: CASSLGPAGETQYF; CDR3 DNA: TGTGCCAGCAGCTTAGGCCCAGCGGGAGAGACCCAGTACTTC
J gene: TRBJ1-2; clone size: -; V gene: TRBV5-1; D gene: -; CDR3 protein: CASSSSRVGTNYGYTF; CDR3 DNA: TGCGCCAGCAGCTCGTCCCGGGTGGGGACCAACTATGGCTACACCTTC
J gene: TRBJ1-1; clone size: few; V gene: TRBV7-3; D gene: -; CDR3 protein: CASSLMGGNTEAFF; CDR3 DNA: TGTGCCAGCAGCTTAATGGGTGGGAACACTGAAGCTTTCTTT
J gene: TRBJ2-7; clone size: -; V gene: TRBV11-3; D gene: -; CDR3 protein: CASSLDSHYEQYF; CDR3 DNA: TGTGCCAGCAGCTTAGATTCCCACTACGAGCAGTACTTC
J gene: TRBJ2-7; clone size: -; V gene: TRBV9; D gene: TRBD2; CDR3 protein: CASSVGKRGFYEQYF; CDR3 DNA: TGTGCCAGCAGCGTAGGAAAGCGGGGATTTTACGAGCAGTACTTC
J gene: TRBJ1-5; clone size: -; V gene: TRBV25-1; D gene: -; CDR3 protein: CASSEITGDQPQHF; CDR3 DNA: TGTGCCAGCAGTGAGATCACCGGGGATCAGCCCCAGCATTTT
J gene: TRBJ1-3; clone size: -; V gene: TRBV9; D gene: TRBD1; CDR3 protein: CASSKGQSGNTIYF; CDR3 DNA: TGTGCCAGCAGTAAGGGACAGTCTGGAAACACCATATATTTT
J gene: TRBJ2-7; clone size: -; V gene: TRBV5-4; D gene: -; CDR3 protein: CASSRGPSYEQYF; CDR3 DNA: TGTGCCAGCAGCCGGGGTCCATCCTACGAGCAGTACTTC